This T cell receptor beta chain stems from a study of blood T cell repertoires in COVID-19. Study-level background: The United States, Italy and Spain supplied acute and convalescent COVID-19 samples. Sample material is recorded as cDNA or gDNA derived from T cells, B-cell-depleted T cells, or PBMCs.

Authors' methods: Amplifying reference gene primers gave estimates of nucleated cell counts. Assay: immunoSEQ multiplex PCR; the TCRdb copy retains only in-frame clones and omits some. V, J and clone size derive from that table, while D and trimming were established from the DNA sequence. The sample shows about 160,000 clones, 70% to 90% of them seen only once. The CDR3 length is 14 residues. Per germline, CDR1 SGHKS and CDR2 YYEKEE (reference sequence). Trimming at V came to 4 bases and at J to 5 bases, leaving 5 bases not matched to a gene. The V and J genes are TRBV5-5 and TRBJ1-1; TRBD1 aligns across 10 bases. Sample: peripheral blood. This receptor was obtained from a man aged 65-85 years with acute or convalescent COVID-19. DNA of the CDR3: TGTGCCAGCAGCATGGGACAGGGGTTGACTGAAGCTTTCTTT. This codes for CASSMGQGLTEAFF.